The rows below give T cell receptor beta chains drawn from one sample of a study of cytomegalovirus exposure and HLA in healthy donors. Here immunoSEQ multiplex PCR was the method, and the copy in TCRdb shows in-frame clones only, minus some. Found here are some 170,000 clones, about 69% of them singletons; the top ten hold 2% to 2.5%. The sample was PBMCs. The receptors derive from a human donor in good health. The CDR3 runs from the conserved cysteine through the conserved F or W. D genes are given only for firm matches. Size is omitted from some rows. Given values are once, few, many or a class for expanded clones.

cdr3_nt cdr3_aa v_call clone_size j_call d_call
TGTGCCTGGAGTGTATCCGGGATTTCCTACGAGCAGTACTTC CAWSVSGISYEQYF TRBV30 . TRBJ2-7 .
TGTGCCAGCAGCCGAGGGAGCTCCTATAATTCACCCCTCCACTTT CASSRGSSYNSPLHF TRBV14 . TRBJ1-6 .
TGCGCCAGCAGCCTGAATCTGCGGGGGCGAGAGACCCAGTACTTC CASSLNLRGRETQYF TRBV4-3 . TRBJ2-5 .
TGTGCCAGCAGCTTAGTCGGGGGGCCGGATGGTGAGCAGTTCTTC CASSLVGGPDGEQFF TRBV11-2 . TRBJ2-1 .
TGTGCCAGCAACCTGCGGGGGTGGGAGACCCAGTACTTC CASNLRGWETQYF TRBV25-1 . TRBJ2-5 TRBD2
TGTGCCAGCAGTTACTCGAGACAGGCGGCATATGGCTACACCTTC CASSYSRQAAYGYTF TRBV6-5 . TRBJ1-2 .
TGTGCCAGCAGTGCCAGCGGGGGTTGGCAAGAGACCCAGTACTTC CASSASGGWQETQYF TRBV6-6 once TRBJ2-5 TRBD2
TGTGCCAGCAGCCCAAGCGGGGGACAGGGTGAAGGCTACACCTTC CASSPSGGQGEGYTF TRBV7-9 . TRBJ1-2 TRBD1
TGCGCCAGCAGCTTGGAAGGGTATCCTCGGGATAACCCCTACGAGCAGTACTTC CASSLEGYPRDNPYEQYF TRBV5-1 . TRBJ2-7 .
TGTGCCAGCTCACCAGGTTCAGGACAGGGGGCGGACGAGCAGTACTTC CASSPGSGQGADEQYF TRBV18 . TRBJ2-7 TRBD1
TGTGCCAGCAGTTTAGAACTAGCGGTATACAATGAGCAGTTCTTC CASSLELAVYNEQFF TRBV27 . TRBJ2-1 TRBD2
TGCGCCAGCAGCTTGGATGGGACAGGGTATTACGAGCAGTACTTC CASSLDGTGYYEQYF TRBV5-1 . TRBJ2-7 TRBD1
TGTGCCAGCCGGGTCGTGTCTTTCGGGGAAAAACTGTTTTTT CASRVVSFGEKLFF TRBV28 . TRBJ1-4 .
TGTGCCAGCTCACCCGGCGGGGGGGCCGCAGATACGCAGTATTTT CASSPGGGAADTQYF TRBV18 . TRBJ2-3 TRBD2
TGTGCCAGCAGTTACTCGAGGGTGGTTGAGCAGTTCTTC CASSYSRVVEQFF TRBV6-5 . TRBJ2-1 .
TGTGCCAGCAGCTTAGAGGAGGGGCGGGGCGGGGAGCTGTTTTTT CASSLEEGRGGELFF TRBV7-8 . TRBJ2-2 .
TGTGCCAGCAGCGTAGGGCGACAGGGTAATGAAAAACTGTTTTTT CASSVGRQGNEKLFF TRBV9 . TRBJ1-4 TRBD1
TGTGCCAGTAGTATGCGGGGGTACGAGCAGTACTTC CASSMRGYEQYF TRBV19 . TRBJ2-7 TRBD2
TGTGCCAGCAGCTTCGGGGGGCTAAGCTACGAGCAGTACTTC CASSFGGLSYEQYF TRBV7-9 once TRBJ2-7 .
TGTGCCAGCATTGGGCCGGGAGTGAACACTGAAGCTTTCTTT CASIGPGVNTEAFF TRBV11-2 . TRBJ1-1 .
TGTGCCAGCAGCCCGACCGCGGGGAACACTGAAGCTTTCTTT CASSPTAGNTEAFF TRBV11-2 . TRBJ1-1 .
TGTGCCAGCAGCTGGGCTGGGGACAATAGTAATGGCTACACCTTC CASSWAGDNSNGYTF TRBV7-9 . TRBJ1-2 .
TGTGCCAGCAGCGTAGAAGCGGGGGGGCTGACAGATACGCAGTATTTT CASSVEAGGLTDTQYF TRBV9 . TRBJ2-3 TRBD2
TGTGCCAGCAGTTTTCTCAGGGACTACGAGCAGTACTTC CASSFLRDYEQYF TRBV2 . TRBJ2-7 .
TGTGCCACCCAATCCGTACAGGCGACCTCTAGGGCCAACGTCCTGACTTTC CATQSVQATSRANVLTF TRBV7-9 . TRBJ2-6 .
TGTGCCAGCAGGGAGAGAGCGGGGGGGCCCTACGAGCAGTACTTC CASRERAGGPYEQYF TRBV2 . TRBJ2-7 TRBD2
TGTGCCAGTAGTATAGAAACAGGGGGGAACACTGAAGCTTTCTTT CASSIETGGNTEAFF TRBV19 few TRBJ1-1 TRBD1
TGTGCCAGCAGCTTCTCGACAGGGTGGGACACTGAAGCTTTCTTT CASSFSTGWDTEAFF TRBV7-2 . TRBJ1-1 TRBD1
TGTGCCAGCAGCTTAGCCTCCCTCTACGAGCAGTACTTC CASSLASLYEQYF TRBV7-8 . TRBJ2-7 .
TGTGCCAGCAGTTACGAGTCGTCAGGCAACGAGCAGTACTTC CASSYESSGNEQYF TRBV6-6 once TRBJ2-7 .
TGTGCCAGCAGCCAAGATCGGGACAGGGGGCTTTGGGACTATGGCTACACCTTC CASSQDRDRGLWDYGYTF TRBV14 . TRBJ1-2 TRBD1
TGTGCCAGCAGTGCCTTCAACGGGGGCACCGGGGAGCTGTTTTTT CASSAFNGGTGELFF TRBV6-4 . TRBJ2-2 .
TGTGCCAGCAGCTACAGGTTGCCCTACGAGCAGTACTTC CASSYRLPYEQYF TRBV7-8 . TRBJ2-7 .
TGTGCCAGCAGCTTATCTGGGACAGACTTATATGGCTACACCTTC CASSLSGTDLYGYTF TRBV7-6 . TRBJ1-2 TRBD1
TGTGCCAGCAGTGAAGGCGGGGTGACGAACACCGGGGAGCTGTTTTTT CASSEGGVTNTGELFF TRBV2 . TRBJ2-2 .
TGTGCCAGCAGCTTGTTAGGACTAGCGGGCCTCACAGATACGCAGTATTTT CASSLLGLAGLTDTQYF TRBV5-5 . TRBJ2-3 TRBD2
TGTGCCAGCAGCGCGGACAGGGCTTACACCGGGGAGCTGTTTTTT CASSADRAYTGELFF TRBV9 . TRBJ2-2 TRBD1
TGCGCCAGCAGCCAAGGGGGCGCTTATGGGGCCAACGTCCTGACTTTC CASSQGGAYGANVLTF TRBV4-1 once TRBJ2-6 .
TGCGCCAGCAGCCCTACCGGGACAGACTACAATGAGCAGTTCTTC CASSPTGTDYNEQFF TRBV5-1 . TRBJ2-1 TRBD1
TGTGCCAGCAGCGCTGCCCCTAATGAAGCTTTCTTT CASSAAPNEAFF TRBV7-9 . TRBJ1-1 .
TGCGCCAGCAGCTTGGCCGGGAGCAATCAGCCCCAGCATTTT CASSLAGSNQPQHF TRBV5-1 . TRBJ1-5 .
TGCAGCGTTGAAGACAGCGGGGGGGCCGAGACCCAGTACTTC CSVEDSGGAETQYF TRBV29-1 few TRBJ2-5 TRBD2
TGTGCCAGCTCACCTAGCGGGGATTCCTACGAGCAGTACTTC CASSPSGDSYEQYF TRBV18 . TRBJ2-7 TRBD2
TGTGCCAGCAGCGAGGCAGGGGGCCTCTACAATGAGCAGTTCTTC CASSEAGGLYNEQFF TRBV9 . TRBJ2-1 TRBD1
TGCGCCAGCAGCCAACTTCGACAGGGATCCGATGAGCAGTTCTTC CASSQLRQGSDEQFF TRBV4-1 . TRBJ2-1 TRBD1
TGTGCCTGGAGATCAGCGGGGGGGCCGCATGAGCAGTTCTTC CAWRSAGGPHEQFF TRBV30 . TRBJ2-1 TRBD2
TGTGCCAGCAGCTTAGAAGACTTCTATAGCAATCAGCCCCAGCATTTT CASSLEDFYSNQPQHF TRBV7-8 . TRBJ1-5 .
TGTGCCATCAGTGAGTCGACAGACTATGGCTACACCTTC CAISESTDYGYTF TRBV10-3 . TRBJ1-2 .
TGCGCCAGCAGCCCTGGACAGGGGATGAACACTGAAGCTTTCTTT CASSPGQGMNTEAFF TRBV5-1 . TRBJ1-1 TRBD1
TGTGCCAGCAGCTTGTGGGCTCAGCCCCAGCATTTT CASSLWAQPQHF TRBV5-6 . TRBJ1-5 .
TGCGCCAGCAGACTTAACCAGGGGATTTCGAACACTGAAGCTTTCTTT CASRLNQGISNTEAFF TRBV5-1 . TRBJ1-1 .
TGCAGCGTCCTTCTCCGTACAGGGGCCAAGTCCTACGAGCAGTACTTC CSVLLRTGAKSYEQYF TRBV29-1 . TRBJ2-7 TRBD1
TGTGCCAGCAGCTTAGTGGTCGGGAGGGGGCAGTTCTTC CASSLVVGRGQFF TRBV7-2 . TRBJ2-1 TRBD2
TGTGCCAGCAGGCGGAGGCAACTGAATGGGCAGTTCTTC CASRRRQLNGQFF TRBV6-5 . TRBJ2-1 .
TGTGCCAGCAGCTTAGTCAGATCCTCTGGAAACACCATATATTTT CASSLVRSSGNTIYF TRBV7-8 . TRBJ1-3 .
TGTGCCAGCAGCGGAACCTGGACAGGGCAATCCTACGAGCAGTACTTC CASSGTWTGQSYEQYF TRBV2 . TRBJ2-7 TRBD1
TGTGCCAGCAGTTCCCGGGAGTATTCACCCCTCCACTTT CASSSREYSPLHF TRBV6-1 few TRBJ1-6 .
TGTGCCAGCAGTGATTCCCCCGTTCAGCCCCAGCATTTT CASSDSPVQPQHF TRBV2 . TRBJ1-5 .
TGTGCCAGCAGCCCTACGCTAGCGGCGGAGGGCGAGCAGTACTTC CASSPTLAAEGEQYF TRBV11-2 . TRBJ2-7 TRBD2
TGCGCCAGCAGCACAGGACATGACACCGGGGAGCTGTTTTTT CASSTGHDTGELFF TRBV5-1 . TRBJ2-2 .